Presented here are 7 T cell receptor beta chains from one specimen sequenced in a study of T-cell memory formation after mild COVID-19. TCRdb analysed the 5' RACE reads with MiXCR anew, one entry per CDR3 protein. The sample shows approximately 290,000 distinct CDR3 sequences, roughly a fifth of them seen only once. What was sequenced was PBMCs or a T cell subset sorted from them (not recorded which). Source of these receptors: a man aged 18 to 30 who had mild COVID-19 (a few samples of this study predate the infection). Cell type and time point are not known.

The rearrangement links TRBV5-1 to TRBJ2-2; maybe TRBD2 (6 bases). The germline V gene has CDR1 SGHRS and CDR2 YFSETQ. The CDR3 contains 14 residues. V lost 4 bases and J 4 bases, leaving 11 bases between the germline ends. The CDR3 sequence: CASSPLEGTGELFF. As DNA, the CDR3 is TGCGCCAGCAGCCCTTTGGAGGGCACCGGGGAGCTGTTTTTT.

This clonotype was found many times. The chain joins TRBV4-2 to TRBJ2-2; D possibly corresponds to TRBD2 (6 bases). CDR1 LGHNA and CDR2 YNFKEQ come from the germline V gene. Trimming removed 5 bases from V and 2 bases from J, with 12 bases in between. CDR3 length equals 15 residues. CDR3 residues: CASSSRDENTGELFF. CDR3 sequence (DNA): TGTGCCAGCAGCTCGCGGGACGAAAACACCGGGGAGCTGTTTTTT.

Only a few counts were recorded for this clonotype. This rearrangement joins TRBV7-9 to TRBJ2-1, with D possibly being TRBD2 (6 bases). The CDR3 sequence is 12 residues long. Germline loops: CDR1 SEHNR, CDR2 FQNEAQ (reference sequence). In DNA, the CDR3 is TGTGCTAGAGGAGGGGCGGGGATTGAGCAGTTCTTC. It encodes CARGGAGIEQFF.

CDR3 nucleotides: TGTGCCAGCAGCCCAGCTCCAGGGGATGAAGAGACCCAGTACTTC. Residues: CASSPAPGDEETQYF. The chain joins TRBV9 to TRBJ2-5; the D gene is possibly TRBD1 (6 bases). Between the trimmed V and J ends, which lost 4 bases and 3 bases, there was a span of 16 bases. Germline V lookup: CDR1 SGDLS, CDR2 YYNGEE. The CDR3 is 15 amino acids.

The rearrangement uses TRBV6-2 or TRBV6-3 and TRBJ2-5; 7 bases fit TRBD1. CDR3 length: 14 amino acids. Germline loops: CDR1 MNHEY, CDR2 SVGEGT. V shed 4 bases, J shed 5 bases, and the junction held 7 bases outside the gene matches. CDR3 amino acids: CASSFRQGRETQYF. The CDR3 DNA is TGTGCCAGCAGTTTCCGACAGGGTAGGGAGACCCAGTACTTC.

V and J are TRBV12-3 or TRBV12-4 and TRBJ2-2; unclear D gene. Trimming pared 1 base from V and 1 base from J, leaving 4 bases between. This CDR3 has 14 amino acids. The CDR3 spells CASSLEWNTGELFF. The CDR3 nucleotides read TGTGCCAGCAGTTTAGAGTGGAACACCGGGGAGCTGTTTTTT.

The chain recombines TRBV10-3 with TRBJ1-1, with D perhaps TRBD1 (5 bases). Germline lookup yields CDR1 ENHRY and CDR2 SYGVKD. V lost 6 bases and J 1 base, leaving 12 bases between the germline ends. This CDR3 has 14 amino acids. In DNA, the CDR3 is TGTGCCATCAGACGTGGGACGGCGAACACTGAAGCTTTCTTT. Amino acid sequence: CAIRRGTANTEAFF.